Given below is one T cell receptor beta chain in context. Study processing details: Estimation of nucleated cell counts relied on the amplification of reference gene primers. The protocol was immunoSEQ multiplex PCR, while the TCRdb copy is restricted to in-frame clones and leaves out a portion. That table supplies the V and J calls and clone size; D and trimming were determined from the DNA. The table has some 160,000 clones, roughly 90% seen once. The data belong to a study of blood T cell repertoires in COVID-19. Whole-study context: Spain, Italy and the United States supplied samples that represented acute and convalescent COVID-19. Sources were T cells, B-cell-depleted T cells, or PBMCs; the material itself was cDNA or gDNA.

The TCR comes from a man in his 60s with acute or convalescent COVID-19. Sequencing was done on a sample of peripheral blood.

For the CDR3, the DNA is TGCGCCAGCAACCCGGGACAGGGGCCAGATACGCAGTATTTT. Protein product: CASNPGQGPDTQYF. This chain links TRBV5-1 with TRBJ2-3; 10 bases are shared with TRBD1. Germline-derived CDR1 and CDR2 are SGHRS and YFSETQ. The CDR3 is made up of 14 amino acids. V shed 6 bases and J 4 bases; nucleotides not matched to a gene: 5.